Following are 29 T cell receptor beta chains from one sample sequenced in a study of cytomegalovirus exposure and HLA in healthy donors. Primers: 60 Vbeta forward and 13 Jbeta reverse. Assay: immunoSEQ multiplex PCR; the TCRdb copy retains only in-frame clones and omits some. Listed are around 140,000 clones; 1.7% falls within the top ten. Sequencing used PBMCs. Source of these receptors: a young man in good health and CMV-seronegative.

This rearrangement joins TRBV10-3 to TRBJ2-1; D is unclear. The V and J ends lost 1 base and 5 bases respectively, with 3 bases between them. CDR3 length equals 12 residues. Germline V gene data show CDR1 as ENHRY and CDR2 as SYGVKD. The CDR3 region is CAISELDNEQFF. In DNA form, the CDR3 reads TGTGCCATCAGTGAGTTAGACAATGAGCAGTTCTTC.

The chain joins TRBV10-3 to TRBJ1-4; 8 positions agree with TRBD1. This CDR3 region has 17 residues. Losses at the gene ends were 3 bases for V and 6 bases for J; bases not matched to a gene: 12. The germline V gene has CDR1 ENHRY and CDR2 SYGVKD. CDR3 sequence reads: CAISDTPSTGEDEKLFF. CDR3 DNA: TGTGCCATCAGTGATACGCCTTCGACAGGGGAGGATGAAAAACTGTTTTTT.

CDR3 residues: CASGLPTGELFF. Here the CDR3 DNA reads TGTGCCAGCGGGCTCCCCACCGGGGAGCTGTTTTTT. V usage is TRBV7-8 and J usage is TRBJ2-2; D not resolved. Germline assignment: CDR1 SGHVS and CDR2 FQNEAQ. The CDR3 consists of 12 residues. V lost 8 bases and J 4 bases, leaving 8 bases between the germline ends.

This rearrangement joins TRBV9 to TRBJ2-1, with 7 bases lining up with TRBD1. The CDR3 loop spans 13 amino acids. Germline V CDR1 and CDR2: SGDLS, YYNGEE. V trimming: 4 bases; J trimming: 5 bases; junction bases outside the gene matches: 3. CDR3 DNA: TGTGCCAGCAGCTCCCAGGGGGACAATGAGCAGTTCTTC. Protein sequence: CASSSQGDNEQFF.

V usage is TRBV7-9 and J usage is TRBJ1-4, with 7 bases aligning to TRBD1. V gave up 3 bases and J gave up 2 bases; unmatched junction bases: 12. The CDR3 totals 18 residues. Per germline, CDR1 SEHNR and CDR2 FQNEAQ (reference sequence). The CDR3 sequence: CASSLTRPTGVTNEKLFF. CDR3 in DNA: TGTGCCAGCAGCTTGACCCGTCCCACAGGGGTCACTAATGAAAAACTGTTTTTT.

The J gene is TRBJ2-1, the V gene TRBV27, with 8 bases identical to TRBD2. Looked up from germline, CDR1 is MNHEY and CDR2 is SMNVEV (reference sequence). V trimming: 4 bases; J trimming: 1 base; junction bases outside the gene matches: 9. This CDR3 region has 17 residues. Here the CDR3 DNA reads TGTGCCAGCAGTTCCGCGGGGGGAATTAGGTCCTACAATGAGCAGTTCTTC. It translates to CASSSAGGIRSYNEQFF.

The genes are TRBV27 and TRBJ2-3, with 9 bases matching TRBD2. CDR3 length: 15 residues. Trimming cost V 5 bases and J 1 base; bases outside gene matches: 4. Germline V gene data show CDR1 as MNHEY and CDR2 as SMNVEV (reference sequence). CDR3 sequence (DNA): TGTGCCAGCAGTCGACGGACTAGCGGCACAGATACGCAGTATTTT. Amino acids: CASSRRTSGTDTQYF.

As DNA, the CDR3 is TGTGCCAGCAGCTTAGATGACAGAGACAAAGCTTTCTTT. As protein: CASSLDDRDKAFF. The rearrangement joins TRBV11-2 to TRBJ1-1, with D maybe TRBD1 (5 bases). V was trimmed by 0 bases and J by 9 bases, leaving 11 bases between them. CDR3 length equals 13 residues. Germline CDR1 is SGHAT and CDR2 is FQNNGV.

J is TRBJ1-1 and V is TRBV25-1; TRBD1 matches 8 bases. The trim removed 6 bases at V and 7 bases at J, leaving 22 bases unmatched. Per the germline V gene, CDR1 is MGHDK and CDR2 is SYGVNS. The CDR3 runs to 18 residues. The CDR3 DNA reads TGTGCCAGCAGACCTTCGACAGGGGCGAATCCCACCCGCGGTGAAGCTTTCTTT. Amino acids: CASRPSTGANPTRGEAFF. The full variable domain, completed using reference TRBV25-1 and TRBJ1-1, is EADIYQTPRYLVIGTGKKITLECSQTMGHDKMYWYQQDPGMELHLIHYSYGVNSTEKGDLSSESTVSRIRTEHFPLTLESARPSHTSQYLCASRPSTGANPTRGEAFFGQGTRLTVV.

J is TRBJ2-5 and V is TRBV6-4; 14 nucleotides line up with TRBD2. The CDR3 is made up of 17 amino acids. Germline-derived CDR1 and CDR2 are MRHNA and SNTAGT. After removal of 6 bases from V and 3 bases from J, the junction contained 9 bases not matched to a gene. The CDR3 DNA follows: TGTGCCAGCAGCGAATGGACTAGCGGGGGGTTAAAAGAGACCCAGTACTTC. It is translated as CASSEWTSGGLKETQYF.

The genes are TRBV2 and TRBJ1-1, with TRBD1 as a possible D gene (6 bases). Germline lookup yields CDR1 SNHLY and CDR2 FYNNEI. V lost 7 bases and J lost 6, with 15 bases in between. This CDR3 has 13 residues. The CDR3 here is CASKPLGGAEAFF. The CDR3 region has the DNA TGTGCCAGCAAGCCACTAGGGGGTGCTGAAGCTTTCTTT.

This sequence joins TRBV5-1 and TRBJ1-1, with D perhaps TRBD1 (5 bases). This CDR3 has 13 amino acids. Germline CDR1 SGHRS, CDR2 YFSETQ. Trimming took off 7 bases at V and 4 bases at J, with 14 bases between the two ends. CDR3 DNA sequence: TGCGCCAGCCGGCCGGAGGGGTCCACTGAAGCTTTCTTT. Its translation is CASRPEGSTEAFF.

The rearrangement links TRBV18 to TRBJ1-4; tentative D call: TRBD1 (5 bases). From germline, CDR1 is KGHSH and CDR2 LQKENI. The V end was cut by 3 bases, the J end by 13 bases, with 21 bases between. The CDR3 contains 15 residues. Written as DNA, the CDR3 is TGTGCCAGCTCACCCCCTCGCTCCCCCGGCGGGGGACTGTTTTTT. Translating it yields CASSPPRSPGGGLFF.

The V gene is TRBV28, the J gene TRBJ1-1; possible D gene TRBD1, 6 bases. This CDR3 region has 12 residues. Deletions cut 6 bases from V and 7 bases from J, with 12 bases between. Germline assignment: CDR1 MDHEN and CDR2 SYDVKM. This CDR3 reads CASSSGQFEAFF. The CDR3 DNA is TGTGCCAGCAGCTCCGGACAGTTTGAAGCTTTCTTT.

Here the CDR3 reads CASSIIPNAASYANIYNEQFF. The CDR3 nucleotides are TGCGCCAGCAGCATTATTCCGAACGCGGCCTCTTACGCAAATATTTACAATGAGCAGTTCTTC. The chain couples TRBV5-1 to TRBJ2-1; no clear D gene. The CDR3 extends over 21 amino acids. Germline values: CDR1 SGHRS, CDR2 YFSETQ. V lost 4 bases and J 4 bases, leaving 33 bases between the germline ends.

CDR3 sequence (DNA): TGCAGCGTTAGATCCACTCTAGCAGGAGGGCATAACAATGAGCAGTTCTTC. Translation: CSVRSTLAGGHNNEQFF. The chain combines TRBV29-1 with TRBJ2-1; a weak D match, TRBD2 (6 bases). Germline CDR1 SQVTM, CDR2 ANQGSEA. The CDR3 has 17 amino acids. Trimming removed 5 bases from V and 5 bases from J, with 25 bases in between.

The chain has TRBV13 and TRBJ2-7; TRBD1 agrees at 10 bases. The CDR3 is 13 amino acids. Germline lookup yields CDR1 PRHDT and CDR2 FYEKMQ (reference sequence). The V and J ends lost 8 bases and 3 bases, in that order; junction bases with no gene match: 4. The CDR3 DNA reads TGTGCCAGCTCCGGGACAGGGGTCTACGAGCAGTACTTC. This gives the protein CASSGTGVYEQYF. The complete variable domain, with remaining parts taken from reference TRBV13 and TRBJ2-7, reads AAGVIQSPRHLIKEKRETATLKCYPIPRHDTVYWYQQGPGQDPQFLISFYEKMQSDKGSIPDRFSAQQFSDYHSELNMSSLELGDSALYFCASSGTGVYEQYFGPGTRLTVT.

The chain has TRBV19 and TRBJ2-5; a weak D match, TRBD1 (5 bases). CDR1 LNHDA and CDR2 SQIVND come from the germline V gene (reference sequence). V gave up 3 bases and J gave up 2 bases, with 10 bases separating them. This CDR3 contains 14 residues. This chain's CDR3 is CASSMTDRQETQYF. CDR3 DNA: TGTGCCAGTAGTATGACAGATAGACAAGAGACCCAGTACTTC.

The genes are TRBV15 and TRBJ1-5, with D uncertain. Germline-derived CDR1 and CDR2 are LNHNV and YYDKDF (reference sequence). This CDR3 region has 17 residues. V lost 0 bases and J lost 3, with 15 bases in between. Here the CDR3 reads CATSRDGPGGNNQPQHF. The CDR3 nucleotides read TGTGCCACCAGCAGAGATGGGCCGGGAGGCAACAATCAGCCCCAGCATTTT.

The CDR3 is CASSPFRAGTGELFF. CDR3 in DNA: TGTGCCAGCAGCCCATTCAGGGCAGGCACCGGGGAGCTGTTTTTT. The chain couples TRBV14 to TRBJ2-2, with D possibly matching TRBD1 (5 bases). Germline lookup yields CDR1 SGHDN and CDR2 FVKESK. V gave up 4 bases and J gave up 4 bases, with 13 bases separating them. The CDR3 has 15 residues.

The CDR3 nucleotides are TGTGCCAGCAGTTCCACGACAGGTGGAACCTACGAGCAGTACTTC. Translating gives CASSSTTGGTYEQYF. The J gene is TRBJ2-7, the V gene TRBV6-5; tentative D call: TRBD1 (6 bases). Trimming took 4 bases from V and 2 from J, leaving 15 bases between them. CDR3 length: 15 residues. Germline CDR1 is MNHEY and CDR2 is SVGAGI.

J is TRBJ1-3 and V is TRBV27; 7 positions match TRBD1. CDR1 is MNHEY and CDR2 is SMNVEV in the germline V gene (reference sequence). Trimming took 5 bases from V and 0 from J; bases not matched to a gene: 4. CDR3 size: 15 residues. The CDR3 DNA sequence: TGTGCCAGCAGTCGGGACAGCTTCTCTGGAAACACCATATATTTT. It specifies CASSRDSFSGNTIYF.

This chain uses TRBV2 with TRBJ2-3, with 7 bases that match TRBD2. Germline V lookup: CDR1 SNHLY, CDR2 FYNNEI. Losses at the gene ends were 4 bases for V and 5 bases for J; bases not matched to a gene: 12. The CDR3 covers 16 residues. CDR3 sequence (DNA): TGTGCCAGCAGTGGTTCGGCGGGGGTTTGGGTAGATACGCAGTATTTT. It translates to CASSGSAGVWVDTQYF.

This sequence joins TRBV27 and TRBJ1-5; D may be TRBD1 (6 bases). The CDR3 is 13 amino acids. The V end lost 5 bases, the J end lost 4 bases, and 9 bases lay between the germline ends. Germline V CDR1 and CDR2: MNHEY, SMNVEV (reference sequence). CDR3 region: CASSPDRNQPQHF. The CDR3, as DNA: TGTGCCAGCAGTCCCGACAGGAATCAGCCCCAGCATTTT.

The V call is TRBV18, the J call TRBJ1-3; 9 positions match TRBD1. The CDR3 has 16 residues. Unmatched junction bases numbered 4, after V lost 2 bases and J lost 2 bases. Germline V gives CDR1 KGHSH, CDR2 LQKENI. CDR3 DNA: TGTGCCAGCTCACCATCGGGACAGGGAGCTGGAAACACCATATATTTT. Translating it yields CASSPSGQGAGNTIYF.

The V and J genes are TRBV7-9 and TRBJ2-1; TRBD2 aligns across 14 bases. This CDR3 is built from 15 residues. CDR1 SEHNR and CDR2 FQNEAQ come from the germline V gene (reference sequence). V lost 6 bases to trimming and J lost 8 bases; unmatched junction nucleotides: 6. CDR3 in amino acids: CASRRPGLAGDEQFF. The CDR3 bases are TGTGCCAGCAGGAGACCGGGACTAGCGGGAGATGAGCAGTTCTTC.

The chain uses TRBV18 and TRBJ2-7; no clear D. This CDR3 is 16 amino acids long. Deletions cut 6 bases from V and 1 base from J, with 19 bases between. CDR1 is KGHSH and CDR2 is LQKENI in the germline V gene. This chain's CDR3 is CASSPESAYISYEQYF. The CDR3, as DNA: TGTGCCAGCTCCCCGGAGTCGGCCTACATTTCCTACGAGCAGTACTTC.

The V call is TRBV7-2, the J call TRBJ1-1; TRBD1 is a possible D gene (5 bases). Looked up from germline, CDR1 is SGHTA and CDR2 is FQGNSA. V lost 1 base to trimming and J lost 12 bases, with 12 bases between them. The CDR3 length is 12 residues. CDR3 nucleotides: TGTGCCAGCAGCTTAGAGGGGCCCAAGCCTTTCTTT. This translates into CASSLEGPKPFF.

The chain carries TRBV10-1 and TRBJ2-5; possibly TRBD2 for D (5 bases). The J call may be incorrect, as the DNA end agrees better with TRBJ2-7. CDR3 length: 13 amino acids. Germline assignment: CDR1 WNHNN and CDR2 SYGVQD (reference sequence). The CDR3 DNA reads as TGCGCCAGCAGAAGGCGGGCCCCCTACGAGCAGTACTTC. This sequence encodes CASRRRAPYEQYF.